These 6 T cell receptor beta chains came from one sample sequenced in a study of T-cell memory formation after mild COVID-19. TCRdb re-called the 5' RACE reads with MiXCR, one entry per CDR3 protein. This sample carries hundreds of thousands of distinct CDR3 sequences, around 24% of them seen once, and the ten largest clones take roughly 9.7%. Source material: PBMCs or a T cell subset sorted from them (not recorded which). The origin of the receptors is an adult woman who had mild COVID-19 (a few samples of this study predate the infection). Cell type and time point are not known.

In its sample, this clonotype was seen a few times. The chain couples TRBV12-3 or TRBV12-4 to TRBJ1-5; D unresolved. The CDR3 extends over 12 amino acids. Trimming left V 3 bases short and J 6 bases short, with 6 bases between. The CDR3 spells CASSLAPQPQHF. The CDR3 DNA is TGTGCCAGCAGTTTGGCGCCTCAGCCCCAGCATTTT.

This sequence joins TRBV27 and TRBJ1-1; D may be TRBD1 (6 bases). CDR3 length: 14 amino acids. V was pared by 6 bases and J by 5 bases, with 16 bases between. Germline V gives CDR1 MNHEY, CDR2 SMNVEV (reference sequence). Here the CDR3 DNA reads TGTGCCAGCAGATCTACAGGGCCTGGGACTGAAGCTTTCTTT. Its protein product is CASRSTGPGTEAFF.

The table lists this clonotype with a few counts. This chain joins TRBV24-1 and TRBJ1-2; D gene ambiguous. Germline CDR1 and CDR2: KGHDR and SFDVKD. V shed 4 bases and J shed 4 bases, with 15 bases lying between them. The CDR3 has 15 residues. The CDR3 here is CATSETGSSFYGYTF. The CDR3 nucleotides are TGTGCCACCAGTGAGACCGGGAGCTCCTTCTATGGCTACACCTTC.

This clonotype was observed a few times. V and J are TRBV20-1 and TRBJ2-7, with TRBD1 matching 8 bases. Germline CDR1 reads DFQATT; CDR2 reads SNEGSKA (reference sequence). V lost 6 bases to trimming and J lost 7 bases; unmatched junction nucleotides: 17. The CDR3 has 15 amino acids. This chain's CDR3 is CSAPKGPDRVGEQYF. The CDR3 DNA reads as TGCAGTGCCCCTAAGGGCCCGGACAGGGTAGGGGAGCAGTACTTC.

There are a few counts of this clonotype. V and J are TRBV7-9 and TRBJ1-2; no firm D call. Germline CDR1 SEHNR, CDR2 FQNEAQ (reference sequence). This CDR3 has 14 amino acids. V gave up 4 bases and J gave up 7 bases, with 16 bases separating them. The CDR3 coding sequence is TGTGCCAGCAGCTCCCCCATCCCGCTGGGTGGCTACACCTTC. This codes for CASSSPIPLGGYTF.

In this sample, this clonotype turned up a few times. The CDR3 sequence: CASSSSPRDRGGGYEQYF. CDR3 coding DNA: TGTGCCAGCAGCTCGTCGCCCCGGGACAGGGGGGGAGGCTACGAGCAGTACTTC. This rearrangement joins TRBV7-9 to TRBJ2-7; 11 nucleotides align to TRBD1. The CDR3 spans 18 residues. J was trimmed by 3 bases and V by 4 bases; bases with no gene match: 14. Looked up from germline, CDR1 is SEHNR and CDR2 is FQNEAQ (reference sequence).